Listed here are 16 T cell receptor beta chains from one sample, sequenced in a study of cytotoxic CD8 clonotypes in ibrutinib-treated CLL (dated by TCRdb to the early 2020s). In the paper's terms, the time point label means: approximately 25 months on ibrutinib. The protocol used for the library was the immunoSEQ multiplex PCR assay. TCRdb limited this immuneACCESS table to in-frame rearrangements with V and J called. A share of clones is missing; checked studies link under half to unresolved V genes, and the rest is unexplained. The sample table shows 130,000 or so clones, and 70% to 90% are seen once. The ten largest make up 2% to 2.5% of the sample. The input for sequencing was PBMCs, taken after 24 months of ibrutinib treatment. The receptors here all came from a human donor with chronic lymphocytic leukemia.

The chain couples TRBV6-6 to TRBJ2-7, with TRBD2 matching 8 bases. The CDR3 length is 15 residues. Per the germline V gene, CDR1 is MNHNY and CDR2 is SVGAGI (reference sequence). Trimming cost V 2 bases and J 2 bases; bases outside gene matches: 5. In DNA, the CDR3 is TGTGCCAGCAGTTACCCCGCGGGAGGAGCCTACGAGCAGTACTTC. This gives the protein CASSYPAGGAYEQYF.

The chain combines TRBV4-1 with TRBJ1-5; D gene uncertain. Germline V gives CDR1 MGHRA, CDR2 YSYEKL. Trimming took 3 bases from V and 0 from J, leaving 9 bases between them. The CDR3 is made up of 15 amino acids. The CDR3 region is CASSQTADSNQPQHF. DNA of the CDR3: TGCGCCAGCAGCCAGACGGCGGATAGCAATCAGCCCCAGCATTTT.

The chain links TRBV4-1 to TRBJ2-1; 11 bases are shared with TRBD2. CDR1 and CDR2 from the germline V gene are MGHRA and YSYEKL. The V and J ends lost 1 base and 6 bases, in that order; junction bases with no gene match: 2. The CDR3 has 15 amino acids. As DNA, the CDR3 is TGCGCCAGCAGCCAAGTAGCGGGGGGGCTCAATGAGCAGTTCTTC. Translating it yields CASSQVAGGLNEQFF.

The chain has TRBV7-2 and TRBJ1-2, with D tentatively TRBD1 (5 bases). Germline V CDR1 and CDR2: SGHTA, FQGNSA. V gave up 1 base and J gave up 2 bases, with 8 bases separating them. This CDR3 spans 14 amino acids. CDR3 protein: CASSLVWDNYGYTF. The DNA of the CDR3 is TGTGCCAGCAGCTTAGTCTGGGACAACTATGGCTACACCTTC.

The chain has TRBV4-2 and TRBJ1-2; a weak D match, TRBD1 (5 bases). V lost 3 bases and J lost 8, with 13 bases in between. This CDR3 is 13 amino acids long. Germline-derived CDR1 and CDR2 are LGHNA and YNFKEQ. The CDR3 nucleotides are TGTGCCAGCAGCCAGACCGGGACGCGCGGCTACACCTTC. Its translation is CASSQTGTRGYTF.

The chain employs TRBV2 and TRBJ2-7; TRBD1 agrees at 8 bases. The trim removed 6 bases at V and 4 bases at J, leaving 5 bases unmatched. The CDR3 consists of 13 residues. Looked up from germline, CDR1 is SNHLY and CDR2 is FYNNEI. Written as DNA, the CDR3 is TGTGCCAGCAGCCGGGACAGGACTTACGAGCAGTACTTC. Protein sequence: CASSRDRTYEQYF.

The chain couples TRBV28 to TRBJ1-2, with 9 bases identical to TRBD1. Germline V lookup: CDR1 MDHEN, CDR2 SYDVKM. After removal of 8 bases from V and 3 bases from J, the junction contained 4 bases not matched to a gene. This CDR3 has 13 residues. For the CDR3, the DNA is TGTGCCAGCGGACAGGGGAGGGACTATGGCTACACCTTC. The encoded protein is CASGQGRDYGYTF.

V is TRBV5-1 and J is TRBJ1-2; TRBD1 is a possible D gene (5 bases). The germline gives CDR1 SGHRS, CDR2 YFSETQ. There are 14 residues in the CDR3. Trimming pared 0 bases from V and 8 bases from J, leaving 14 bases between. The CDR3: CASSLEGQGEGYTF. CDR3 coding DNA: TGCGCCAGCAGCTTGGAGGGGCAGGGAGAAGGCTACACCTTC.

The chain has TRBV6-5 and TRBJ2-3, with 10 bases lining up with TRBD2. This CDR3 region has 15 residues. The germline V gene encodes CDR1 MNHEY and CDR2 SVGAGI. J gave up 1 base and V 6 bases, and 4 bases lay outside the gene matches. CDR3 coding DNA: TGTGCCAGCAGGCCCGGGACTAGCGGCACAGATACGCAGTATTTT. Amino acids: CASRPGTSGTDTQYF.

This chain joins TRBV28 and TRBJ2-2; a weak D match, TRBD1 (5 bases). Germline assignment: CDR1 MDHEN and CDR2 SYDVKM. The CDR3 spans 15 residues. V lost 2 bases and J 7 bases, leaving 14 bases between the germline ends. In nucleotides, the CDR3 is TGTGCCAGCAGTTTAGCAGGGAATAAAAACGGGGAGCTGTTTTTT. Encoded protein: CASSLAGNKNGELFF.

The chain joins TRBV5-6 to TRBJ1-1, with 8 bases fitting TRBD1. CDR1 and CDR2 (germline): SGHDT, YYEEEE. Trimming removed 0 bases from V and 5 bases from J; junction bases left unmatched: 6. This CDR3 region has 15 residues. The CDR3 is CASSLAPTGGTEAFF. The CDR3 DNA reads TGTGCCAGCAGCTTGGCCCCCACAGGGGGGACTGAAGCTTTCTTT.

The sample holds a few counts of this clone. This chain uses TRBV4-3 with TRBJ2-7, with D unresolved. The CDR3 loop spans 13 amino acids. Trimming removed 1 base from V and 5 bases from J, with 9 bases in between. Germline loops: CDR1 LGHNA, CDR2 YSLEER. Here the CDR3 reads CASSQGLYDEQYF. CDR3 DNA: TGCGCCAGCAGCCAAGGATTATACGACGAGCAGTACTTC.

The rearrangement uses TRBV28 and TRBJ2-2; D is tentatively TRBD1 or TRBD2 (5 bases each). The CDR3 covers 15 residues. V lost 6 bases and J lost 6, with 17 bases in between. Germline-derived CDR1 and CDR2 are MDHEN and SYDVKM. CDR3 DNA: TGTGCCAGCAGATCCTCAGGGAGTTGGGCCGGGGAGCTGTTTTTT. Translated, it gives CASRSSGSWAGELFF.

This clone showed up just once. V and J are TRBV10-1 and TRBJ1-3; a possible D gene is TRBD1 (6 bases). V shed 6 bases and J shed 5 bases, with 17 bases lying between them. This CDR3 comprises 15 residues. Germline assignment: CDR1 WNHNN and CDR2 SYGVQD (reference sequence). The CDR3 nucleotides read TGCGCCAGCAGAGACCTCGGGACACCGAGAAACACCATATATTTT. It is translated as CASRDLGTPRNTIYF.

The chain joins TRBV7-2 to TRBJ2-7; possible D gene TRBD2, 5 bases. Trimming took 5 bases from V and 0 from J, leaving 14 bases between them. CDR1 and CDR2 from the germline V gene are SGHTA and FQGNSA. This CDR3 region has 15 residues. CDR3 protein: CASSPPGFSSYEQYF. The CDR3, as DNA: TGTGCCAGCAGCCCCCCGGGGTTTAGCTCCTACGAGCAGTACTTC.

On this clone: Other DNA sequences in the same sample also yield this CDR3. V usage is TRBV30 and J usage is TRBJ1-1; D is ambiguous. This CDR3 has 13 residues. The V and J ends lost 0 bases and 1 base respectively, with 6 bases between them. In germline, CDR1 is GTSNPN, CDR2 SVGIG (reference sequence). CDR3 DNA: TGTGCCTGGAGTGTACAAGGGAACACTGAAGCTTTCTTT. It specifies CAWSVQGNTEAFF. Full variable domain (remainder filled in from reference TRBV30 and TRBJ1-1): SQTIHQWPATLVQPVGSPLSLECTVEGTSNPNLYWYRQAAGRGLQLLFYSVGIGQISSEVPQNLSASRPQDRQFILSSKKLLLSDSGFYLCAWSVQGNTEAFFGQGTRLTVV.